This T cell receptor beta chain comes out of a study of human T cells and chemical hapten exposure. The overall study: Upper-back patch tests with 0.01% DPC were read at 6 days. The study's findings and limits: No shift was seen in TCRs above 1 in 1000 frequency with DPC sensitization. Expanded TCR sets contained significantly more large CDR3 similarity clusters than controls.

V dropped 4 bases and J dropped 7; count of bases not matched to a gene: 6. The CDR3 is made up of 14 amino acids. Germline V CDR1 and CDR2: SQVTM, ANQGSEA. This clonotype was observed at least ten times. The antigen remains undetermined. Time point specified: patch test 3, about 24 weeks after DPC sensitization. Treatment of the sample: therapeutic diphenylcyclopropenone sensitization with weekly scalp DPC. Total RNA was isolated from whole blood that had not been fractionated. TCRdb analysed the RACE reads with MiXCR anew, one entry per CDR3 protein. The sample lists tens of thousands of distinct CDR3 sequences, more than 9% occurring once.

Here the sequenced sample was whole blood, taken in connection with sensitization to the hapten diphenylcyclopropenone (DPC). V gene TRBV29-1 combines with J gene TRBJ2-1; 11 positions match TRBD2. This sequence originates from a man in his fifties with alopecia areata. Some clones in this sample may be carry-over from other donors' samples. CDR3: CSVVLASGRNEQFF. The CDR3 bases are TGCAGCGTTGTTTTGGCTAGCGGGAGGAATGAGCAGTTCTTC.